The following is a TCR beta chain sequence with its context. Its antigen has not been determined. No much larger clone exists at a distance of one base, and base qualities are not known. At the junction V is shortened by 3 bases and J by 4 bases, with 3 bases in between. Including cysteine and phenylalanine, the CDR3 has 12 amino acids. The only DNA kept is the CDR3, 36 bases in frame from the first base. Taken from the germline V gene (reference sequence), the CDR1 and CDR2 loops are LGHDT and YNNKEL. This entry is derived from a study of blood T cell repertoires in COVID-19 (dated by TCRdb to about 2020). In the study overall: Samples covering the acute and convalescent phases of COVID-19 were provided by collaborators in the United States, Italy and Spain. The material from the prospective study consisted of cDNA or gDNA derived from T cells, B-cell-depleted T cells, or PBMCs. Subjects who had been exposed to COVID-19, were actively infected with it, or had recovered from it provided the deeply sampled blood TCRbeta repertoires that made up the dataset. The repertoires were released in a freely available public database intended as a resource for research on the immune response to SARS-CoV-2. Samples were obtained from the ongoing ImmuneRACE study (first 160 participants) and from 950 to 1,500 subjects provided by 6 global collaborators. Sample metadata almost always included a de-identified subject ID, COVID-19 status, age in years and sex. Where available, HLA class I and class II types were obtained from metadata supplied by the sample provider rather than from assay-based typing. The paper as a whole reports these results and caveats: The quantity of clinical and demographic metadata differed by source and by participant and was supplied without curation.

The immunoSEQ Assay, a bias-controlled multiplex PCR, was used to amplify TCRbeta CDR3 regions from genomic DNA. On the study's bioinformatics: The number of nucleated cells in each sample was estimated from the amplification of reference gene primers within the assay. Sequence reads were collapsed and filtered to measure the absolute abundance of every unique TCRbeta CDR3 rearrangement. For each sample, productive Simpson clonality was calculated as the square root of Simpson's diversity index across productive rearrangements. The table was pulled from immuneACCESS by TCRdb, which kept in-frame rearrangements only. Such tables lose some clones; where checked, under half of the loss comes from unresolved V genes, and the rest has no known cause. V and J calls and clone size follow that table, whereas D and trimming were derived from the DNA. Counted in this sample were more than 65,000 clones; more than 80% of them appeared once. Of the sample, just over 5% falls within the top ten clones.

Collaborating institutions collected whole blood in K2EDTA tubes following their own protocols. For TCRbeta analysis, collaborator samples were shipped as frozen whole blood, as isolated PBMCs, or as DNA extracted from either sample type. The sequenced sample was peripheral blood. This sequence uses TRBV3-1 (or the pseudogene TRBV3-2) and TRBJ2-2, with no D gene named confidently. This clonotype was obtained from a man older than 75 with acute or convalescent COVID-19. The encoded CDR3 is CASSHSTGELFF. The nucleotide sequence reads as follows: TGTGCCAGCAGCCATAGCACCGGGGAGCTGTTTTTT.